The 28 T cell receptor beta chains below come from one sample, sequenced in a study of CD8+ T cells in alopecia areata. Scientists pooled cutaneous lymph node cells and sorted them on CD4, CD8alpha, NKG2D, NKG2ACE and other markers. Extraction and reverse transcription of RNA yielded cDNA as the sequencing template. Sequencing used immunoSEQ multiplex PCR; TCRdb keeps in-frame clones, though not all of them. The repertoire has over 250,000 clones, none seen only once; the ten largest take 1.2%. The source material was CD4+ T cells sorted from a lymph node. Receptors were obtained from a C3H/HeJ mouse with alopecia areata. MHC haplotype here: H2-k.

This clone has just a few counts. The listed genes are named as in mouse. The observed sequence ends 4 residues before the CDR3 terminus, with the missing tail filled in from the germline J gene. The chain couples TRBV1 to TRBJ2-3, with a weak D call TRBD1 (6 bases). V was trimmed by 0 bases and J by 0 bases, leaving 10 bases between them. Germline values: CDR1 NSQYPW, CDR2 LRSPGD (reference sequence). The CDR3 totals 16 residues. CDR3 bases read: TGCACCTGCAGTGCAGATCTCCAGGGGAGTGCAGAA. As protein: CTCSADLQGSAE. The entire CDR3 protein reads CTCSADLQGSAETLYF.

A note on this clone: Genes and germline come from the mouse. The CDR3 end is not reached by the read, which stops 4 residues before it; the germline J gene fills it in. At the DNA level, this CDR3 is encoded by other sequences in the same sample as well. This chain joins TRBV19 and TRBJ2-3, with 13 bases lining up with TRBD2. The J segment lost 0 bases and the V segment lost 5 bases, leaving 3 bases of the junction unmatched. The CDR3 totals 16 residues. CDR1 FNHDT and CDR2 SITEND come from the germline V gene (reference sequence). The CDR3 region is CASSRDWGGSAETLYF. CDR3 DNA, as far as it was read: TGTGCCAGCAGCCGGGACTGGGGGGGGAGTGCAGAA.

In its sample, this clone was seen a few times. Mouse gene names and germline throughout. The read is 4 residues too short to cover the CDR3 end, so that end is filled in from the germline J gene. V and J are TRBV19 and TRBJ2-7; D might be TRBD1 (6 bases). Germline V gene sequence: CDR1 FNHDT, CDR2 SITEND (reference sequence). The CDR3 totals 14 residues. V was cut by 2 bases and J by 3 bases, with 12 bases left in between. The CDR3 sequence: CASSIQDSLYEQYF. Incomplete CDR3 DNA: TGTGCCAGCAGTATCCAGGACAGCCTCTAT.

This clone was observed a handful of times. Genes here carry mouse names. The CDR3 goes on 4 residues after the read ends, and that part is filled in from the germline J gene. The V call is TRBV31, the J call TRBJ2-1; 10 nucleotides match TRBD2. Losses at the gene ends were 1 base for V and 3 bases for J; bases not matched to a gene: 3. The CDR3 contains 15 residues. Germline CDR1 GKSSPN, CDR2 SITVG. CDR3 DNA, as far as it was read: TGTGCCTGGAGTCCATGGACTGGGGGCTATGCT. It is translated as CAWSPWTGGYA. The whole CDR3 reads CAWSPWTGGYAEQFF.

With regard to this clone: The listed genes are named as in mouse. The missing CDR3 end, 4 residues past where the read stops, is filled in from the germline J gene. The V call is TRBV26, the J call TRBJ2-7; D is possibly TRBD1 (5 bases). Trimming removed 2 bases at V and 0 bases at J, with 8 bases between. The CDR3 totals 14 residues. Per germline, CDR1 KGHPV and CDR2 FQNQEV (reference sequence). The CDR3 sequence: CASSLNRSSYEQYF. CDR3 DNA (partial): TGTGCCAGCAGTCTGAACAGGAGCTCCTAT. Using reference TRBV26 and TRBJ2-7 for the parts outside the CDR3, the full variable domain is NSKVIQTPRYLVKGQGQKAKMRCIPEKGHPVVFWYQQNKNNEFKFLINFQNQEVLQQIDMTEKRFSAECPSNSPCSLEIQSSEAGDSALYLCASSLNRSSYEQYFGPGTRLTVL.

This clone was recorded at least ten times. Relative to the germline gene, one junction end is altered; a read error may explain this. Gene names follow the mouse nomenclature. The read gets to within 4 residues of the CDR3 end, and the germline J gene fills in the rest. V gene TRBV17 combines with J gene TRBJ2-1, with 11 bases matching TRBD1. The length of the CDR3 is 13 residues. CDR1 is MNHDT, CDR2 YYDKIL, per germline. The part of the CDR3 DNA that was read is TGTGCTAGCGGTAGGACAGGGGGCGCT. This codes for CASGRTGGA. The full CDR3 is CASGRTGGAEQFF.

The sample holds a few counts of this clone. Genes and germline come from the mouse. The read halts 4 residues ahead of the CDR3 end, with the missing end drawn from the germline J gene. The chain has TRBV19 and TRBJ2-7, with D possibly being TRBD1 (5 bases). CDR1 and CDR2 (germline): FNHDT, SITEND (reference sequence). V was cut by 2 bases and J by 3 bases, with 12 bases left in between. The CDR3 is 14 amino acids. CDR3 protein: CASSMRTNSYEQYF. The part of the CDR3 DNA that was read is TGTGCCAGCAGTATGAGGACAAACAGCTAT. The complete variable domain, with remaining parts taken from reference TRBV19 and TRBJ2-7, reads GGIITQTPKFLIGQEGQKLTLKCQQNFNHDTMYWYRQDSGKGLRLIYYSITENDLQKGDLSEGYDASREKKSSFSLTVTSAQKNEMAVFLCASSMRTNSYEQYFGPGTRLTVL.

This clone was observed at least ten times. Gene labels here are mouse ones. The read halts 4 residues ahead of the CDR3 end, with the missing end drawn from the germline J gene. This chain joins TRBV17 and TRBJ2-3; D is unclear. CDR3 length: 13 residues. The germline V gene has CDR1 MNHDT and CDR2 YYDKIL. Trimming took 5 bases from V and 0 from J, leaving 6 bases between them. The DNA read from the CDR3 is TGTGCTAGCAGTGTCAGTAGTGCAGAA. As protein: CASSVSSAE. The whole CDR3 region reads CASSVSSAETLYF.

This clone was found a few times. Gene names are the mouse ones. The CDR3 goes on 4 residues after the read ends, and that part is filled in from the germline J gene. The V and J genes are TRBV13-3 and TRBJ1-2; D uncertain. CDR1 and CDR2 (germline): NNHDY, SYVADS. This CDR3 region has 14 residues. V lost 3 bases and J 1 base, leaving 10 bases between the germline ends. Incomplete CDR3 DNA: TGTGCCAGCAGTGCAACAGTCCTAAACTCC. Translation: CASSATVLNS. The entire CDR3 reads CASSATVLNSDYTF.

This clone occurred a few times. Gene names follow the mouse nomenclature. Incomplete CDR3 DNA: TGTGCCAGCAGGGGACTGGGGGGGAACTATGCT. The encoded protein is CASRGLGGNYA. The CDR3, in full, reads CASRGLGGNYAEQFF. The chain employs TRBV13-1 and TRBJ2-1, with TRBD2 identical over 13 bases. Sequencing ends 4 residues short of the CDR3 end; the germline J gene provides the rest. Losses at the gene ends were 5 bases for V and 1 base for J; bases not matched to a gene: 0. Germline CDR1 and CDR2: NSHNY and SYGAGN. The CDR3 runs to 15 residues.

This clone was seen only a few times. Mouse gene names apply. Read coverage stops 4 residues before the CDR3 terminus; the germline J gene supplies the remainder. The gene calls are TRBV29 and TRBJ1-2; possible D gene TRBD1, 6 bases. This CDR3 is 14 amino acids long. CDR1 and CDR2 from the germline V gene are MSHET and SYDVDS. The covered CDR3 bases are TGTGCTAGCAGTTTAGTGGGGGGGCGCGAC. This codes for CASSLVGGRD. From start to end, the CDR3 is CASSLVGGRDDYTF.

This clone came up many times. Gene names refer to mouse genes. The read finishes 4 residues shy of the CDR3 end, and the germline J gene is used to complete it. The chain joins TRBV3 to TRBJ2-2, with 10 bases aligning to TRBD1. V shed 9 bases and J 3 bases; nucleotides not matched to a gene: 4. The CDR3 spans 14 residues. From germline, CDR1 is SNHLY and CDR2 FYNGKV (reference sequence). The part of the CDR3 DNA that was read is TGTGCCAGAGGGACAGGGGAGGACACCGGG. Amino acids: CARGTGEDTG. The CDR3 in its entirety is CARGTGEDTGQLYF. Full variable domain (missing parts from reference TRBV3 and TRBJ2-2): GPKVLQIPSHQIIDMGQMVTLNCDPVSNHLYFYWYKQILGQQMEFLVNFYNGKVMEKSKLFKDQFSVERPDGSYFTLKIQPTALEDSAVYFCARGTGEDTGQLYFGEGSKLTVL.

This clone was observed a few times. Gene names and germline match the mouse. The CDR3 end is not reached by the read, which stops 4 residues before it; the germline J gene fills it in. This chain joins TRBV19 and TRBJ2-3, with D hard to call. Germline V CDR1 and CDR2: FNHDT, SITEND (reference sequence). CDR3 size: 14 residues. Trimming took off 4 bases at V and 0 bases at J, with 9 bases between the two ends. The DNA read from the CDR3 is TGTGCCAGCAGTGACATCGCTAGTGCAGAA. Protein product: CASSDIASAE. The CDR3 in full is CASSDIASAETLYF.

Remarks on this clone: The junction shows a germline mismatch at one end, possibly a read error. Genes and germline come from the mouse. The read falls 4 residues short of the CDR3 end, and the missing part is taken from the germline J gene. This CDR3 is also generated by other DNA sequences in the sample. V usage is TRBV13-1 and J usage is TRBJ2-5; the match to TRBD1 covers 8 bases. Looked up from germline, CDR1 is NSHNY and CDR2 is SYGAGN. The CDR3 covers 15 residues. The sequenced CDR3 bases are TGTGCCAGTAGTGGGGACAGGAGGGACCAAGAC. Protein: CASSGDRRDQD. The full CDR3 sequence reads CASSGDRRDQDTQYF.

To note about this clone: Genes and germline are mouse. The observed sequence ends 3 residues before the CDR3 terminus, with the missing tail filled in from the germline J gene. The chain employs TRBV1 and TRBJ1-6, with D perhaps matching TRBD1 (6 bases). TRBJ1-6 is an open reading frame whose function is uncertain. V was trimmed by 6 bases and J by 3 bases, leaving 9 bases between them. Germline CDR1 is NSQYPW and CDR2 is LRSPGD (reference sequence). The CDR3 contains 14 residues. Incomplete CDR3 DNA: TGCACCTGCAGGGGGACATTCTATAATTCGCCC. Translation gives CTCRGTFYNSP. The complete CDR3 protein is CTCRGTFYNSPLYF.

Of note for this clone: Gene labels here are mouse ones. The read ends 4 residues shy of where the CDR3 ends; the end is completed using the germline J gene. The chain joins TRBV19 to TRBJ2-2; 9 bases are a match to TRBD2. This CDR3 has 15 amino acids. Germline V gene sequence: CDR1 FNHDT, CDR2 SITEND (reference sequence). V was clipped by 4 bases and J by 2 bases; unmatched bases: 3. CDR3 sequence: CASSFGGANTGQLYF. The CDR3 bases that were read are TGTGCCAGCAGTTTTGGGGGGGCCAACACCGGG.

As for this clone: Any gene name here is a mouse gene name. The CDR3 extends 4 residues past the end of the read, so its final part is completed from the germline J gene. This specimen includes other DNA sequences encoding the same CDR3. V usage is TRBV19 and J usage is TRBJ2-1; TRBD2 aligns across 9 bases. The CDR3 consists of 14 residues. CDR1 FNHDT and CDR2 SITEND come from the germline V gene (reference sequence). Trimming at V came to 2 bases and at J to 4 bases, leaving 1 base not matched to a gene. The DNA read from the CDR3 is TGTGCCAGCAGTATCTGGGGGGGATATGCT. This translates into CASSIWGGYA. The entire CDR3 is CASSIWGGYAEQFF.

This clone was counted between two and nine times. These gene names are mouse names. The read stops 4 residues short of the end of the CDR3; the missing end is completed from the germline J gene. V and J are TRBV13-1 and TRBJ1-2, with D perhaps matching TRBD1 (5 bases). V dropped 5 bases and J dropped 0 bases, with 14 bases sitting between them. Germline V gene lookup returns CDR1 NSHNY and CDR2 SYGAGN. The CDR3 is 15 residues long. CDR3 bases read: TGTGCCAGCAGGCTCGGACACACTGCAAACTCC. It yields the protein CASRLGHTANS. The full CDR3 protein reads CASRLGHTANSDYTF.

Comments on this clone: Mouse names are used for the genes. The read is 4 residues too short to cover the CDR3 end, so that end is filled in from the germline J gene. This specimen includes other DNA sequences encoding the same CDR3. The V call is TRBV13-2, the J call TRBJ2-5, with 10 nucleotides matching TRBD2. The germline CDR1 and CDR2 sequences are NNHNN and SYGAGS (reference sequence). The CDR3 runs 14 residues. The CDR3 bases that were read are TGTGCCAGCGGTGACTGGGGGGGCCGGGAC. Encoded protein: CASGDWGGRD. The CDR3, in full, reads CASGDWGGRDTQYF.

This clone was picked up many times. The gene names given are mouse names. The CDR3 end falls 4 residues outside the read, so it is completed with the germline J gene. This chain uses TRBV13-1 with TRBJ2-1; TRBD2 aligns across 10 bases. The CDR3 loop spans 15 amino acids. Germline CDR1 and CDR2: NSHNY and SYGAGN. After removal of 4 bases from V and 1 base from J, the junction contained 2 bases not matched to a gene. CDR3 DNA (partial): TGTGCCAGCAGTTCGACTGGGGGGAACTATGCT. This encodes CASSSTGGNYA. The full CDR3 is CASSSTGGNYAEQFF.

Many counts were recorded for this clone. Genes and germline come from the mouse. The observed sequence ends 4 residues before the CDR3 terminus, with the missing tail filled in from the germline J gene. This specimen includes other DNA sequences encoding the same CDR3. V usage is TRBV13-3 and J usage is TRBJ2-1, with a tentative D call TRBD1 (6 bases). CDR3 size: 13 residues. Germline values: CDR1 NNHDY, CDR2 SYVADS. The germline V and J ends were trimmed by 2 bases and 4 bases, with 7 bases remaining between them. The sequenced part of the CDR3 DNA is TGTGCCAGCAGTGACAGGGGATATGCT. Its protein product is CASSDRGYA. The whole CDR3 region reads CASSDRGYAEQFF.

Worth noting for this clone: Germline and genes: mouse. Incomplete CDR3 DNA: TGTGCCAGCAGCCAAGATGGGGGAACTAACCAAGAC. Translated, it gives CASSQDGGTNQD. In full, the CDR3 is CASSQDGGTNQDTQYF. The genes are TRBV5 and TRBJ2-5, with a weak D call TRBD2 (6 bases). The CDR3 end lies 4 residues beyond the end of the read and is filled in from the germline J gene. CDR3 size: 16 residues. Trimming removed 0 bases from V and 0 bases from J, with 10 bases in between. Per germline, CDR1 LGHNA and CDR2 YNLKQL (reference sequence).

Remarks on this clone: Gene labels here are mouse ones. The DNA read from the CDR3 is TGCACCTGCAGTGCTAGAAACACCGGG. This translates into CTCSARNTG. The whole CDR3 sequence is CTCSARNTGQLYF. V is TRBV1 and J is TRBJ2-2; D gene uncertain. The CDR3 end is not reached by the read, which stops 4 residues before it; the germline J gene fills it in. This CDR3 region has 13 residues. Per the germline V gene, CDR1 is NSQYPW and CDR2 is LRSPGD (reference sequence). The V and J ends lost 3 bases and 1 base respectively, with 3 bases between them.

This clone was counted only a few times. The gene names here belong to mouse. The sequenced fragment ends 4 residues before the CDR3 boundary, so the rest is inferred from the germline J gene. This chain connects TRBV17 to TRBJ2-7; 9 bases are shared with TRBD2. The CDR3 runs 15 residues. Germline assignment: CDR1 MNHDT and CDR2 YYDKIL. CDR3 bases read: TGTGCTAGCAGTAGAGGTTACTGGGGGGAGTAT. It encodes CASSRGYWGEY. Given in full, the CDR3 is CASSRGYWGEYEQYF. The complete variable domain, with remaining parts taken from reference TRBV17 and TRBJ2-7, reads DTTVKQNPRYKLARVGKPVNLICSQTMNHDTMYWYQKKPNQAPKLLLFYYDKILNREADTFEKFQSSRPNNSFCSLYIGSAGLEYSAMYLCASSRGYWGEYEQYFGPGTRLTVL.

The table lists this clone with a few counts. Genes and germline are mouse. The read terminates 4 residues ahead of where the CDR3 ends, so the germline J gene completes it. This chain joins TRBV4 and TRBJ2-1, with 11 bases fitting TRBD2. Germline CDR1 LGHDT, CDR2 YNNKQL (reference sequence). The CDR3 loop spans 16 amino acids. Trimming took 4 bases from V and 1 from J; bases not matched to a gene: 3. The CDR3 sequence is CASSSRDWGNYAEQFF. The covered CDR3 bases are TGTGCCAGCAGCTCCCGGGACTGGGGGAACTATGCT.

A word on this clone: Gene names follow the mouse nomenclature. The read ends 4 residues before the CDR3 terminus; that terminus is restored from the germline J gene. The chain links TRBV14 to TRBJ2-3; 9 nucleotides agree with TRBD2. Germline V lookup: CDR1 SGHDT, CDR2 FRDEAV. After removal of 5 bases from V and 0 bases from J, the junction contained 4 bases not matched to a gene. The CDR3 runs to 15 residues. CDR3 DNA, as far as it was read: TGTGCCAGCAGAAGACTGGGGGTTAGTGCAGAA. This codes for CASRRLGVSAE. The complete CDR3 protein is CASRRLGVSAETLYF.

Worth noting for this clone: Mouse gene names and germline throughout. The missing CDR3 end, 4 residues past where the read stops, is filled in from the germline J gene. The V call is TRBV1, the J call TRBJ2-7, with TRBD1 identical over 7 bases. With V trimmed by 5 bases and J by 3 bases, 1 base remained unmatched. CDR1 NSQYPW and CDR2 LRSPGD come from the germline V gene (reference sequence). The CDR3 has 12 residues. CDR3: CTCSQGVYEQYF. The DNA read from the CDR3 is TGCACCTGCAGTCAGGGGGTCTAT.

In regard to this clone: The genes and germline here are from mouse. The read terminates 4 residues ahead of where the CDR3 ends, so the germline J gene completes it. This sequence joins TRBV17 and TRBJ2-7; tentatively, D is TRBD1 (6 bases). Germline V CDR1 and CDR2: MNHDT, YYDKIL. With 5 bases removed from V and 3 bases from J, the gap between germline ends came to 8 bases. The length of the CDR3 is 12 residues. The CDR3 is CASSPGVYEQYF. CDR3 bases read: TGTGCTAGCAGTCCAGGGGTCTAT.